One sample yielded the 7 T cell receptor beta chains listed below, sequenced in a study of T cells in Graves' hyperthyroidism and ophthalmopathy (dated by TCRdb to the late 2010s). Library creation used multiplex PCR. These reads were obtained on an Illumina HiSeq 2000. TCR beta CDR3 regions were amplified from RNA transcripts. The first round of RT-PCR for the TCR CDR3 was performed with the HTBI primer set and the Qiagen OneStep RT-PCR kit. TCRdb trimmed the raw reads at Q25, called clones with MiXCR and kept productive beta chains. Each record represents a unique CDR3 protein, reported with the most common genes and DNA among its rows. This sample has about 840,000 distinct CDR3 sequences in its table, and 38% of those were observed once. 7.5% to 9.5% of the sample lies in the top ten. Sequenced sample: blood. The source of these receptors is a young man with Graves' hyperthyroidism.

This clonotype was detected only a few times. The V and J genes are TRBV7-9 and TRBJ2-7; TRBD2 is a possible D gene (6 bases). V shed 5 bases and J shed 2 bases, with 10 bases lying between them. The CDR3 has 13 amino acids. Germline V gene lookup returns CDR1 SEHNR and CDR2 FQNEAQ (reference sequence). The CDR3 coding sequence is TGTGCCAGCAGCCGGACTACCCCCTACGAGCAGTACTTC. This translates into CASSRTTPYEQYF.

The chain combines TRBV5-1 with TRBJ2-7; tentative D call: TRBD1 (7 bases). The CDR3 is 16 amino acids. With 5 bases removed from V and 2 bases from J, the gap between germline ends came to 20 bases. In germline, CDR1 is SGHRS, CDR2 YFSETQ. The CDR3: CASRPRTGQRAYEQYF. CDR3 in DNA: TGCGCCAGCAGACCCCGGACGGGACAGCGGGCCTACGAGCAGTACTTC.

This clonotype was recorded many times. The chain links TRBV19 to TRBJ2-5; TRBD2 might be the D (6 bases). Trimming took 11 bases from V and 2 from J, leaving 6 bases between them. This CDR3 is built from 10 residues. Germline V gene data show CDR1 as LNHDA and CDR2 as SQIVND (reference sequence). The CDR3 DNA sequence: TGTGCCGCGGGGCAAGAGACCCAGTACTTC. This gives the protein CAAGQETQYF.

This clonotype has more than one count but fewer than ten. The chain carries TRBV10-3 and TRBJ1-5, with D possibly being TRBD1 (6 bases). Trimming took off 10 bases at V and 5 bases at J, with 15 bases between the two ends. The germline CDR1 and CDR2 sequences are ENHRY and SYGVKD. The CDR3 covers 13 residues. The CDR3, as DNA: TGTGCCAGCAGGTGGGGGGCGGATCAGCCCCAGCATTTT. Translating it yields CASRWGADQPQHF.

In its sample, this clonotype was seen many times. The V gene is TRBV29-1, the J gene TRBJ1-5, with 7 bases lining up with TRBD1. The CDR3 contains 13 residues. CDR1 and CDR2 (germline): SQVTM, ANQGSEA. The V gene end was trimmed by 5 bases and the J gene end by 7 bases; junction bases not matched to a gene: 8. In nucleotides, the CDR3 is TGCAGCGTTACACAGGGGTTAAACCAGCCCCAGCATTTT. Amino acid sequence: CSVTQGLNQPQHF.

This clonotype occurred a few times. The rearrangement joins TRBV6-5 to TRBJ1-5; D remains ambiguous. The CDR3 is 15 residues long. Germline CDR1 is MNHEY and CDR2 is SVGAGI. Between the trimmed V and J ends, which lost 0 bases and 0 bases, there was a span of 6 bases. The CDR3 nucleotides are TGTGCCAGCAGTTACTCAGGGTATAGCAATCAGCCCCAGCATTTT. Its translation is CASSYSGYSNQPQHF.

The DNA for the CDR3 is TGCGCCAGCAGCCAAGACCGATTCAGGAATTCACCCCTCCACTTT. Translating it yields CASSQDRFRNSPLHF. The chain recombines TRBV4-1 with TRBJ1-6, with D unresolved. This CDR3 is built from 15 residues. V was pared by 0 bases and J by 7 bases, with 10 bases between. Germline lookup yields CDR1 MGHRA and CDR2 YSYEKL.